This T cell receptor (beta chain) was recorded in a study of a mutant IDH1 vaccine in newly diagnosed glioma. Per germline, CDR1 MNHEY and CDR2 SMNVEV (reference sequence). J gave up 11 bases and V 3 bases, and 12 bases lay outside the gene matches. The length of the CDR3 is 15 residues. Sequencing used immunoSEQ multiplex PCR; TCRdb keeps in-frame clones, though not all of them. The profile covers tens of thousands of clones, with over 80% appearing a single time and 3% to 3.5% taken by the ten largest. Time point: week 47, end of study. Every vaccine dose comprised 300 ug of mutant IDH1 20-mer peptide plus topical imiquimod. Vaccination of patients was performed eight times, in weeks 1, 3, 5, 7, 11, 15, 19 and 23. For this clone: As yet, its antigen is unknown.

Whole-study findings and limits: Top peripheral T cell clonotype shifts appeared unrelated to pseudoprogression.

The gene calls are TRBV27 and TRBJ2-3; 9 bases are a match to TRBD2. This receptor was obtained from a woman aged 50 to 65 with glioma. This material consisted of PBMCs, taken from a glioma patient whose treatment included an IDH1 peptide vaccine. CDR3 sequence (DNA): TGTGCCAGCAGTTTCGCCGCGGGGGGGAACCTTCGGCAGTATTTT. The encoded protein is CASSFAAGGNLRQYF.